The source of this TCR beta chain is a study of response to subunit inactivated influenza vaccine. In TCRdb, the RT-PCR reads were re-called with MiXCR into one record per CDR3 protein. The repertoire holds 500,000 to 600,000 distinct CDR3 sequences, with 13% as singletons. V lost 4 bases to trimming and J lost 0 bases, with 8 bases between them. The V gene's germline CDR1 is SGHRS and CDR2 YFSETQ. The CDR3 totals 14 residues. Study-wide results and caveats: After each seasonal influenza vaccination, few new T cells are recruited, the authors suggested.

This clonotype was counted many times. Its matching antigen is unknown. The chain employs TRBV5-1 and TRBJ1-3; D is possibly TRBD1 (5 bases). Source: PBMCs from blood, taken roughly 46 days after vaccination. The TCR was taken from a man aged 50 to 60 who received an inactivated influenza vaccine. CDR3 residues: CASSPGLSGNTIYF. CDR3 sequence (DNA): TGCGCCAGCAGCCCGGGACTCTCTGGAAACACCATATATTTT.